Following are 6 T cell receptor beta chains from one sample sequenced in a study of OX40 agonist ivuxolimab in advanced cancers. TCRdb's copy holds only in-frame clones and misses some; the assay was immunoSEQ multiplex PCR. Among tens of thousands of clones listed, 70% to 90% were seen once. This specimen consisted of CD4+ or CD8+ T cells sorted from blood, obtained in a trial of the OX40 agonist ivuxolimab. These receptors were taken from an adult with an advanced solid tumor such as melanoma, head and neck, liver or kidney cancer.

The chain has TRBV9 and TRBJ1-2; D remains ambiguous. Germline V gene lookup returns CDR1 SGDLS and CDR2 YYNGEE. The CDR3 runs 13 residues. With 1 base removed from V and 7 bases from J, the gap between germline ends came to 11 bases. The CDR3 sequence is CASSVYFRGGYTF. CDR3 in DNA: TGTGCCAGCAGCGTATATTTCCGGGGTGGCTACACCTTC.

V usage is TRBV13 and J usage is TRBJ2-3; 9 positions match TRBD2. Germline values: CDR1 PRHDT, CDR2 FYEKMQ (reference sequence). This CDR3 has 17 amino acids. J gave up 2 bases and V 2 bases, and 8 bases lay outside the gene matches. CDR3 protein: CASSLRLAGLVTDTQYF. Here the CDR3 DNA reads TGTGCCAGCAGCTTAAGGCTAGCGGGATTAGTCACAGATACGCAGTATTTT.

The rearrangement uses TRBV5-4 and TRBJ1-1; D uncertain. Per germline, CDR1 SGHNT and CDR2 YYREEE (reference sequence). V lost 0 bases to trimming and J lost 6 bases, with 12 bases between them. This CDR3 has 14 residues. CDR3 in DNA: TGTGCCAGCAGCTTGGAAGATACAGTATCTGAAGCTTTCTTT. This encodes CASSLEDTVSEAFF.

The CDR3 spells CASSSLQANTGELFF. The CDR3 coding sequence is TGTGCCAGCAGCTCGCTACAGGCGAACACCGGGGAGCTGTTTTTT. The chain uses TRBV7-3 and TRBJ2-2; possible D gene TRBD1, 5 bases. CDR1 SGHTA and CDR2 FQGTGA come from the germline V gene. The CDR3 is 15 amino acids. Trimming shortened V by 4 bases and J by 0 bases, and 9 bases separated the two germline ends.

This clone was counted between two and nine times. The chain is built from TRBV30 and TRBJ1-1, with D possibly TRBD1 on 5 matching bases. This CDR3 is built from 13 residues. Per germline, CDR1 GTSNPN and CDR2 SVGIG (reference sequence). Deletions cut 4 bases from V and 6 bases from J, with 15 bases between. This CDR3 reads CAWTKGADPEAFF. In DNA, the CDR3 is TGTGCCTGGACCAAAGGGGCAGATCCTGAAGCTTTCTTT.

Worth noting for this clone: At one end, the junction sequence differs from germline, possibly due to a read error. The genes are TRBV7-9 and TRBJ1-1; D is possibly TRBD1 (5 bases). The CDR3 contains 16 residues. Germline V gene lookup returns CDR1 SEHNR and CDR2 FQNEAQ (reference sequence). The CDR3 nucleotides are TGCGCCAGCAGCCAAGATCAATTGGGGGATGCGGACGAAGCTTTCTTT. It yields the protein CASSQDQLGDADEAFF.